This entry lists 5 T cell receptor beta chains sequenced from one sample in a study of T-cell memory formation after mild COVID-19. A single record per CDR3 protein comes from TCRdb applying MiXCR to the 5' RACE reads. The table records about 410,000 distinct CDR3 sequences, less than 25% of them present only once. Specimen: PBMCs or a T cell subset sorted from them (not recorded which). These receptor sequences come from an adult woman who had mild COVID-19 (a few samples of this study predate the infection). Cell type and time point are not known.

Details on this clonotype: A single base separates this from a much larger clone, so it may be a read error. The V gene is TRBV5-4, the J gene TRBJ2-7; unclear D gene. The germline gives CDR1 SGHNT, CDR2 YYREEE (reference sequence). This CDR3 has 13 amino acids. Between the trimmed V and J ends, which lost 2 bases and 0 bases, there was a span of 6 bases. The CDR3: CASSFDTSYEQYF. In DNA form, the CDR3 reads TGTGCCAGCAGCTTCGACACCTCCTACGAGCAGTACTTC.

This clonotype came up a few times. V and J are TRBV9 and TRBJ2-3; 10 positions match TRBD1. V lost 4 bases, J lost 0 bases, and 5 bases stayed unmatched. This CDR3 has 16 residues. Germline assignment: CDR1 SGDLS and CDR2 YYNGEE. CDR3 protein: CASSTGTGASTDTQYF. CDR3 DNA sequence: TGTGCCAGCAGCACAGGGACAGGGGCTAGCACAGATACGCAGTATTTT.

The chain joins TRBV2 to TRBJ2-7; unclear D gene. V was pared by 2 bases and J by 4 bases, with 6 bases between. CDR1 is SNHLY, CDR2 FYNNEI, per germline. The CDR3 length is 12 residues. CDR3 region: CASSEYSYEQYF. CDR3 coding DNA: TGTGCCAGCAGTGAATACTCTTACGAGCAGTACTTC. Filled out from reference TRBV2 and TRBJ2-7, the complete variable domain reads EPEVTQTPSHQVTQMGQEVILRCVPISNHLYFYWYRQILGQKVEFLVSFYNNEISEKSEIFDDQFSVERPDGSNFTLKIRSTKLEDSAMYFCASSEYSYEQYFGPGTRLTVT.

This clonotype occurred a few times. J is TRBJ1-5 and V is TRBV2; D might be TRBD1 (6 bases). This CDR3 has 15 amino acids. The V end was cut by 4 bases, the J end by 4 bases, with 14 bases between. From germline, CDR1 is SNHLY and CDR2 FYNNEI. The CDR3: CASSGNRAGNQPQHF. The CDR3 DNA reads TGTGCCAGCAGTGGGAACAGGGCCGGGAATCAGCCCCAGCATTTT.

The CDR3 region has the DNA TGTGCCAGCAGCCAACCAGGTTACGAGCAGTACTTC. It is translated as CASSQPGYEQYF. V and J are TRBV4-2 and TRBJ2-7; D is unclear. The CDR3 spans 12 residues. Germline CDR1 reads LGHNA; CDR2 reads YNFKEQ. V dropped 2 bases and J dropped 4 bases, with 6 bases sitting between them.